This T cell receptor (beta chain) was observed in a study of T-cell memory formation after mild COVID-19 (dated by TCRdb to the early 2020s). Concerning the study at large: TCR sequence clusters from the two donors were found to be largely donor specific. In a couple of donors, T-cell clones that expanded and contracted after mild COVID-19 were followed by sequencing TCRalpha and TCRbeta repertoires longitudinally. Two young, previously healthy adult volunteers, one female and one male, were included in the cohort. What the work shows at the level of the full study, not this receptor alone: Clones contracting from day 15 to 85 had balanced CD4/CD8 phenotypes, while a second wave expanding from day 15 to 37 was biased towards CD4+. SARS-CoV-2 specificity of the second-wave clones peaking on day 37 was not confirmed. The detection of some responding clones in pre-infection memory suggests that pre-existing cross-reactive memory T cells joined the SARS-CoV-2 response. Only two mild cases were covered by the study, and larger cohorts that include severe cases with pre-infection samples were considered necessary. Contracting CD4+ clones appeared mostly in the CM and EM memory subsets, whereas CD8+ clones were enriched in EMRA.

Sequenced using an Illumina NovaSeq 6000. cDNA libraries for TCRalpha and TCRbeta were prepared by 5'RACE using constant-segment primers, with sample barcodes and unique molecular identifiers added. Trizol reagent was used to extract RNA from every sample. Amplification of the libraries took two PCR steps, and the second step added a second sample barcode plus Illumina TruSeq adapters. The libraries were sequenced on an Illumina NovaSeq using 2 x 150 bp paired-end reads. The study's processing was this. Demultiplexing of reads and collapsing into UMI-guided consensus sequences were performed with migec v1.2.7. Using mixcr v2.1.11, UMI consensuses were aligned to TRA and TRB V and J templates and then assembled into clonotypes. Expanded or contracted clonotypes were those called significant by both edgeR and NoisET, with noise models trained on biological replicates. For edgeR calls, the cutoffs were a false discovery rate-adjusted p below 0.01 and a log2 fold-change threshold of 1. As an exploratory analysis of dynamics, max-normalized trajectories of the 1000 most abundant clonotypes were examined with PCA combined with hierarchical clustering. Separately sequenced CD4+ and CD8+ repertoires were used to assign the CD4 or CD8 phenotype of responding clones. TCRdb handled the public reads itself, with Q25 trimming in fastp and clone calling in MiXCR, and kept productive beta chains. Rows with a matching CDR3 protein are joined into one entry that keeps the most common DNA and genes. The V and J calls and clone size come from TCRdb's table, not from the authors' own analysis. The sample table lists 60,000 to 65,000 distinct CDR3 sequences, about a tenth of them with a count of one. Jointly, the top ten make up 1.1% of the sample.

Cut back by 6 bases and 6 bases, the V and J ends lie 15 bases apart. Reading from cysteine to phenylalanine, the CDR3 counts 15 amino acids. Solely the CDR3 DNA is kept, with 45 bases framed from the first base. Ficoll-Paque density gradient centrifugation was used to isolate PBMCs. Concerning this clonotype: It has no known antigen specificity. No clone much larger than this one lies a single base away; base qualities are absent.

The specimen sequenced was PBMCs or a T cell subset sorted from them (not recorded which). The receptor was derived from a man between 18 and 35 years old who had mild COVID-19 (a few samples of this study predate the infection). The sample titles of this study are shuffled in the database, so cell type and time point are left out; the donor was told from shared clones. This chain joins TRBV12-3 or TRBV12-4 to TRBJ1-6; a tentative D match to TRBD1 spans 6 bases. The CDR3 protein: CASSINRDGNSPLHF. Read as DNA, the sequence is TGTGCCAGCAGCATTAACAGGGATGGTAATTCACCCCTCCACTTT.